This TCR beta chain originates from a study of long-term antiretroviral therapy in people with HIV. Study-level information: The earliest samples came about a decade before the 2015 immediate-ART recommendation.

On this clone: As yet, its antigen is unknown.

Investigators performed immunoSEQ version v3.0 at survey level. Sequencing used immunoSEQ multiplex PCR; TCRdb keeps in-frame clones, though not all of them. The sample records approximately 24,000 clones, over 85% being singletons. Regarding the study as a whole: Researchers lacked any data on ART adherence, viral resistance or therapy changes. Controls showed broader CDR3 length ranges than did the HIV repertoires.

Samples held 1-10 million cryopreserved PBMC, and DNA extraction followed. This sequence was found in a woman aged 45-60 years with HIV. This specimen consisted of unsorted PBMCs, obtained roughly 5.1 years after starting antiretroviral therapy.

The CDR3 region is CASSFWGEGNQPQHF. The CDR3 DNA sequence: TGTGCCAGCAGTTTCTGGGGGGAGGGCAATCAGCCCCAGCATTTT. The rearrangement joins TRBV28 to TRBJ1-5, with TRBD1 as a possible D gene (5 bases). V dropped 3 bases and J dropped 2 bases, with 11 bases sitting between them. Germline V gives CDR1 MDHEN, CDR2 SYDVKM. The CDR3 is 15 amino acids. The entire variable domain, with the rest obtained from reference TRBV28 and TRBJ1-5, is as follows: DVKVTQSSRYLVKRTGEKVFLECVQDMDHENMFWYRQDPGLGLRLIYFSYDVKMKEKGDIPEGYSVSREKKERFSLILESASTNQTSMYLCASSFWGEGNQPQHFGDGTRLSIL.